The 26 T cell receptor beta chains below come from one sample, sequenced in a study of cytotoxic CD8 clonotypes in ibrutinib-treated CLL. Sequencing was performed with immunoSEQ multiplex PCR; in TCRdb, only in-frame clones are kept and a portion is missing. The sample records 200,000 or so clones, 75% to 85% being singletons. The material was PBMCs, obtained after 12 months of ibrutinib treatment. The receptors stem from a human donor with chronic lymphocytic leukemia.

CDR3: CATLRGTGTLEQYF. The CDR3 nucleotides are TGTGCCACACTACGGGGGACAGGGACCCTCGAGCAGTACTTC. The gene calls are TRBV10-3 and TRBJ2-7; 9 positions match TRBD1. In germline, CDR1 is ENHRY, CDR2 SYGVKD. Losses at the gene ends were 10 bases for V and 6 bases for J; bases not matched to a gene: 13. The CDR3 contains 14 residues.

The chain recombines TRBV5-4 with TRBJ2-3, with 10 bases identical to TRBD2. Germline V gives CDR1 SGHNT, CDR2 YYREEE (reference sequence). This CDR3 is built from 12 residues. The V and J ends lost 4 bases and 9 bases, in that order; junction bases with no gene match: 2. For the CDR3, the DNA is TGTGCCAGCAGCACTAGCGGGAAAACGCAGTATTTT. This codes for CASSTSGKTQYF.

This clone was observed once. This chain links TRBV6-6 with TRBJ2-1, with D perhaps TRBD1 or TRBD2 (5 bases each). The CDR3 covers 13 residues. Trimming shortened V by 0 bases and J by 12 bases, and 12 bases separated the two germline ends. Germline CDR1 is MNHNY and CDR2 is SVGAGI (reference sequence). The CDR3 region has the DNA TGTGCCAGCAGTTACTCGATTGCTGGGACGCAGTTCTTC. It is translated as CASSYSIAGTQFF.

This chain links TRBV2 with TRBJ1-4; TRBD1 aligns across 12 bases. CDR3 size: 17 residues. The junction had 9 bases not matched to a gene; V was cut back by 7 bases and J by 3 bases. CDR1 and CDR2 (germline): SNHLY, FYNNEI. The CDR3 spells CASKSRDRGPSNEKLFF. The CDR3 DNA reads TGTGCCAGCAAATCCCGGGACAGGGGGCCATCTAATGAAAAACTGTTTTTT.

The chain joins TRBV4-1 to TRBJ2-7, with 8 bases lining up with TRBD2. V gave up 1 base and J gave up 7 bases; unmatched junction bases: 12. Per the germline V gene, CDR1 is MGHRA and CDR2 is YSYEKL. CDR3 length: 16 amino acids. The CDR3 is CASSQGSAGGPLEQYF. The CDR3 bases are TGCGCCAGCAGCCAAGGGTCTGCGGGAGGCCCCTTAGAGCAGTACTTC.

This chain joins TRBV7-6 and TRBJ1-6, with a tentative D call TRBD1 (5 bases). CDR3 size: 14 residues. The germline gives CDR1 SGHVS, CDR2 FNYEAQ. Trimming pared 3 bases from V and 5 bases from J, leaving 8 bases between. In nucleotides, the CDR3 is TGTGCCAGCAGCTTTGGGACGAATAATTCACCCCTCCACTTT. This translates into CASSFGTNNSPLHF.

The rearrangement uses TRBV6-1 and TRBJ1-2; perhaps TRBD1 as D (5 bases). Per germline, CDR1 MNHNS and CDR2 SASEGT. V lost 6 bases and J lost 3, with 14 bases in between. The CDR3 contains 14 residues. Here the CDR3 DNA reads TGTGCCAGCAGGGCGAGGGGACCGGACTATGGCTACACCTTC. The encoded protein is CASRARGPDYGYTF.

J is TRBJ1-1 and V is TRBV27; 8 positions match TRBD1. Germline CDR1 reads MNHEY; CDR2 reads SMNVEV (reference sequence). V shed 5 bases, J shed 1 base, and the junction held 15 bases outside the gene matches. The CDR3 spans 18 residues. The CDR3 is CASSLRRFIGQGNTEAFF. CDR3 nucleotides: TGTGCCAGCAGTCTTCGGAGGTTCATTGGACAGGGGAACACTGAAGCTTTCTTT.

This clone was detected a few times. The chain couples TRBV5-1 to TRBJ2-7, with TRBD1 matching 8 bases. V lost 0 bases to trimming and J lost 4 bases; unmatched junction nucleotides: 18. There are 19 residues in the CDR3. The germline gives CDR1 SGHRS, CDR2 YFSETQ. In DNA form, the CDR3 reads TGCGCCAGCAGCTTGGTCGGGGACAGGTCCCAAGGGGGTCGTTACGAGCAGTACTTC. Translating gives CASSLVGDRSQGGRYEQYF.

J is TRBJ1-3 and V is TRBV19, with D possibly being TRBD1 (5 bases). Trimming removed 3 bases at V and 0 bases at J, with 24 bases between. Germline CDR1 is LNHDA and CDR2 is SQIVND (reference sequence). The CDR3 is 20 residues long. This CDR3 reads CASSMTYFSGTASSGNTIYF. The CDR3 region has the DNA TGTGCCAGTAGTATGACCTATTTTTCCGGGACGGCCAGCTCTGGAAACACCATATATTTT.

J is TRBJ2-7 and V is TRBV7-8; D may correspond to TRBD1 or TRBD2 (5 bases each). The CDR3 covers 17 residues. The germline CDR1 and CDR2 sequences are SGHVS and FQNEAQ. V lost 6 bases to trimming and J lost 4 bases, with 25 bases between them. The CDR3, as DNA: TGTGCCAGCAGGAACCGGGGCGGACATCCAGGACCGTACGAGCAGTACTTC. This encodes CASRNRGGHPGPYEQYF.

This clone was detected once. The chain uses TRBV6-1 and TRBJ2-1, with TRBD2 identical over 8 bases. Per the germline V gene, CDR1 is MNHNS and CDR2 is SASEGT. This CDR3 comprises 14 residues. With V trimmed by 5 bases and J by 5 bases, 5 bases remained unmatched. The CDR3 bases are TGTGCCAGCAGTCGCGGGGGGCAAAACAATGAGCAGTTCTTC. Protein product: CASSRGGQNNEQFF.

J is TRBJ2-3 and V is TRBV4-2, with unresolved D. Trimming shortened V by 1 base and J by 2 bases, and 10 bases separated the two germline ends. The CDR3 runs 15 residues. CDR1 LGHNA and CDR2 YNFKEQ come from the germline V gene. CDR3 sequence reads: CASSQGLRITDTQYF. The CDR3 DNA follows: TGTGCCAGCAGCCAAGGTCTACGGATCACAGATACGCAGTATTTT.

The chain combines TRBV29-1 with TRBJ1-2; TRBD1 aligns across 11 bases. Germline values: CDR1 SQVTM, CDR2 ANQGSEA. The CDR3 totals 13 residues. V lost 6 bases to trimming and J lost 5 bases; unmatched junction nucleotides: 5. The CDR3 coding sequence is TGCAGCGTGGGGACAGGGGGAAGGTATGGCTACACCTTC. Translated: CSVGTGGRYGYTF.

The rearrangement uses TRBV30 and TRBJ1-1; 8 positions match TRBD1. This CDR3 is built from 12 residues. Germline loops: CDR1 GTSNPN, CDR2 SVGIG (reference sequence). The V and J ends lost 5 bases and 1 base, in that order; junction bases with no gene match: 0. This CDR3 reads CAWDRGNTEAFF. Written as DNA, the CDR3 is TGTGCCTGGGACAGGGGGAACACTGAAGCTTTCTTT.

Worth noting for this clone: Other nucleotide sequences in the sample specify the same CDR3. V usage is TRBV7-8 and J usage is TRBJ2-7; 7 nucleotides line up with TRBD2. Germline V lookup: CDR1 SGHVS, CDR2 FQNEAQ. The length of the CDR3 is 14 residues. The junction had 2 bases not matched to a gene; V was cut back by 1 base and J by 2 bases. In DNA form, the CDR3 reads TGTGCCAGCAGCTTAGGGGGGGGAGCCTACGAGCAGTACTTC. Translating it yields CASSLGGGAYEQYF.

The chain carries TRBV7-8 and TRBJ2-2; D tentatively fits TRBD1 or TRBD2 (5 bases each). Germline V lookup: CDR1 SGHVS, CDR2 FQNEAQ. The CDR3 has 15 amino acids. Trimming stripped 7 bases from V and 8 bases from J, with 20 bases between. The CDR3 reads CASTGRTGGFGELFF. The CDR3 DNA follows: TGTGCCAGCACCGGCAGGACTGGGGGATTTGGGGAGCTGTTTTTT.

The V call is TRBV28, the J call TRBJ2-7; D is ambiguous. CDR1 and CDR2 (germline): MDHEN, SYDVKM. The V and J ends lost 5 bases and 7 bases respectively, with 12 bases between them. The CDR3 length is 12 residues. The CDR3 DNA follows: TGTGCCAGCAGTCCCCCCGCCCGGGAGCAGTACTTC. Translating it yields CASSPPAREQYF.

The chain uses TRBV7-8 and TRBJ1-2; 10 positions agree with TRBD1. From germline, CDR1 is SGHVS and CDR2 FQNEAQ. The V and J ends lost 5 bases and 4 bases, in that order; junction bases with no gene match: 10. This CDR3 is 16 amino acids long. The CDR3: CASSSRDRGRSYGYTF. CDR3 DNA sequence: TGTGCCAGCAGCAGCCGGGACAGGGGTAGAAGCTATGGCTACACCTTC.

The chain combines TRBV2 with TRBJ1-5; a weak D match, TRBD1 (5 bases). V was clipped by 6 bases and J by 7 bases, with 16 bases between them. CDR1 and CDR2 from the germline V gene are SNHLY and FYNNEI. This CDR3 has 14 residues. CDR3 coding DNA: TGTGCCAGCAGCGGGGCATCGAAGGGGCAGCCCCAGCATTTT. It is translated as CASSGASKGQPQHF. The variable domain in full, with the rest retrieved from reference TRBV2 and TRBJ1-5, is EPEVTQTPSHQVTQMGQEVILRCVPISNHLYFYWYRQILGQKVEFLVSFYNNEISEKSEIFDDQFSVERPDGSNFTLKIRSTKLEDSAMYFCASSGASKGQPQHFGDGTRLSIL.

This clone came up a few times. The junction does not match germline at one end; this may be a read error. The V and J genes are TRBV11-2 and TRBJ1-2; D is perhaps TRBD1 (5 bases). Germline values: CDR1 SGHAT, CDR2 FQNNGV. CDR3 length: 12 residues. CDR3 residues: CASSLDTRGSGF. CDR3 in DNA: TGTGCCAGCAGCTTAGATACGCGGGGCAGCGGCTTC.

This clone was observed at least ten times. This sequence joins TRBV5-4 and TRBJ1-2; no reliable D call. This CDR3 comprises 12 residues. CDR1 is SGHNT and CDR2 is YYREEE in the germline V gene (reference sequence). V was shortened by 3 bases and J by 7 bases, with 10 bases between the two germline ends. The CDR3 sequence: CASSSTGVGYTF. Written as DNA, the CDR3 is TGTGCCAGCAGCTCCACCGGGGTTGGCTACACCTTC. The full variable domain, completed using reference TRBV5-4 and TRBJ1-2, is ETGVTQSPTHLIKTRGQQVTLRCSSQSGHNTVSWYQQALGQGPQFIFQYYREEENGRGNFPPRFSGLQFPNYSSELNVNALELDDSALYLCASSSTGVGYTFGSGTRLTVV.

The J gene is TRBJ2-5, the V gene TRBV2; TRBD2 matches at 12 bases. The CDR3 spans 16 residues. The germline CDR1 and CDR2 sequences are SNHLY and FYNNEI. J was trimmed by 3 bases and V by 2 bases; bases with no gene match: 4. The DNA for the CDR3 is TGTGCCAGCAGTGAATATAGGACTAGCGGGAAAGAGACCCAGTACTTC. Amino acids: CASSEYRTSGKETQYF.

The sample holds a few counts of this clone. This chain links TRBV10-1 with TRBJ2-1; a weak D match, TRBD2 (5 bases). The CDR3 is 13 amino acids. Per the germline V gene, CDR1 is WNHNN and CDR2 is SYGVQD (reference sequence). V lost 8 bases to trimming and J lost 3 bases, with 11 bases between them. Here the CDR3 reads CASSPDYYNEQFF. Written as DNA, the CDR3 is TGCGCCAGCTCTCCCGACTACTACAATGAGCAGTTCTTC.

The rearrangement uses TRBV30 and TRBJ1-4, with a tentative D call TRBD1 (5 bases). This CDR3 region has 11 residues. Germline CDR1 reads GTSNPN; CDR2 reads SVGIG (reference sequence). Trimming removed 3 bases at V and 6 bases at J, with 5 bases between. The CDR3 DNA sequence: TGTGCCTGGAGGGGGGATGAAAAACTGTTTTTT. This sequence encodes CAWRGDEKLFF.

The table lists this clone with a count of one. The chain uses TRBV7-3 and TRBJ2-7; D remains unclear. Germline V gene lookup returns CDR1 SGHTA and CDR2 FQGTGA. This CDR3 has 14 amino acids. Trimming took off 6 bases at V and 6 bases at J, with 18 bases between the two ends. CDR3 sequence: CASRLAPSSGEQYF. The CDR3 DNA reads as TGTGCCAGCAGATTAGCACCCTCCTCAGGCGAGCAGTACTTC.